This TCR beta chain was observed in a study of shared clonotypes between healthy human individuals. The V gene lost 2 bases and the J gene lost 4 bases, with 5 bases spanning the gap. The germline V gene has CDR1 MNHNY and CDR2 SVGAGI (reference sequence). This CDR3 is 12 amino acids long. The assay was run at deep level. Using immunoSEQ multiplex PCR, the repertoire was profiled, and TCRdb retains in-frame clones only, with some absent. This sample has approximately 1.5 million clones, with about 98.5% found just once. The specimen was naive CD4+ T cells sorted from blood. Subset indicated: CD45RA+ positively selected. This TCR was recovered from a man aged 30 to 39 in good health. The chain carries TRBV6-6 and TRBJ2-5, with a tentative D call TRBD1 (5 bases). Here the CDR3 DNA reads TGTGCCAGCAGTTACAGGGGAGAGACCCAGTACTTC. It codes for CASSYRGETQYF.